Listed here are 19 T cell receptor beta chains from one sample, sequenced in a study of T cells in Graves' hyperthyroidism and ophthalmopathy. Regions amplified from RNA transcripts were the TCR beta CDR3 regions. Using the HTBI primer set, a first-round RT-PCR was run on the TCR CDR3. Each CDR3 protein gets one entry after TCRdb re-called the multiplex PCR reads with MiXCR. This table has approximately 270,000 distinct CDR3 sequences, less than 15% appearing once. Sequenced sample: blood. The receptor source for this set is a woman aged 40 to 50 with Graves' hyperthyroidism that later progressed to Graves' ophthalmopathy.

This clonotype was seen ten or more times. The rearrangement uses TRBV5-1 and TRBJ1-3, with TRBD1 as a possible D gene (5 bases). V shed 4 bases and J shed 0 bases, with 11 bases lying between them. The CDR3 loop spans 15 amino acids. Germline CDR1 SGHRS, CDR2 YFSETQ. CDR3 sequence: CASSRQGDSGNTIYF. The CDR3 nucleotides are TGCGCCAGCAGCCGCCAAGGGGACTCTGGAAACACCATATATTTT.

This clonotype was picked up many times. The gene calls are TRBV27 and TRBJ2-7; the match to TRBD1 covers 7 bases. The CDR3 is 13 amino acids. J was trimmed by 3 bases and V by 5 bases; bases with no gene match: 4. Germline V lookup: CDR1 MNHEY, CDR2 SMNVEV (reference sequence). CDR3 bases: TGTGCCAGCAGTAGCCGGGACAGCTACGAGCAGTACTTC. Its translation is CASSSRDSYEQYF.

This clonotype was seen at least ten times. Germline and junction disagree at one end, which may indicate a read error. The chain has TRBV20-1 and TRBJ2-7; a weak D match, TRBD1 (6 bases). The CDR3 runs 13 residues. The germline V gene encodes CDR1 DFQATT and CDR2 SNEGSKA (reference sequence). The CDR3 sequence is CSGLGALAYEQYF. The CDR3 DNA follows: TGCAGTGGGCTGGGGGCTCTCGCCTATGAGCAGTACTTC.

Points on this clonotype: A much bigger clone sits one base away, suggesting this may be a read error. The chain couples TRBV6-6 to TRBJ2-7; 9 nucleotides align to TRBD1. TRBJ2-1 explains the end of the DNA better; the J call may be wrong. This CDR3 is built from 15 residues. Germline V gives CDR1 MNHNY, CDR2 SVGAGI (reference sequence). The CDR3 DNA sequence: TGTGCCAGCAGTTTACTCGATGGGACAGGGTACGAGCAGTTCTTC. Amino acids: CASSLLDGTGYEQFF.

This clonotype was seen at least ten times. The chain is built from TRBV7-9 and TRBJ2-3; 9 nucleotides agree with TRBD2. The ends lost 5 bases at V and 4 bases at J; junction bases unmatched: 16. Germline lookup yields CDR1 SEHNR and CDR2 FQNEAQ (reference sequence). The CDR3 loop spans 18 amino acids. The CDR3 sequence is CASSLYAFGGRVADTQYF. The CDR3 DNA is TGTGCCAGCAGCCTATACGCCTTTGGCGGGAGGGTGGCAGATACGCAGTATTTT.

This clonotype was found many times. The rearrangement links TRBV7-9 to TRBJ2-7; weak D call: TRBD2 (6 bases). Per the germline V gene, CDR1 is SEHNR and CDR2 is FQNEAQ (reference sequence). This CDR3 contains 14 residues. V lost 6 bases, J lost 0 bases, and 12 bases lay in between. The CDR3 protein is CASRRSGSSYEQYF. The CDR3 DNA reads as TGTGCCAGCAGACGTAGCGGTAGCTCCTACGAGCAGTACTTC.

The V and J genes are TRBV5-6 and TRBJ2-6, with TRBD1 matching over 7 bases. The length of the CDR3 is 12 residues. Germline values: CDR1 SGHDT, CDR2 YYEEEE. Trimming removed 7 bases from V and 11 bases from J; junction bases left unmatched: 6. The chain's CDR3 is CASDQGGHVLTF. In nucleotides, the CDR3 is TGTGCCAGCGACCAAGGGGGCCACGTCCTGACTTTC.

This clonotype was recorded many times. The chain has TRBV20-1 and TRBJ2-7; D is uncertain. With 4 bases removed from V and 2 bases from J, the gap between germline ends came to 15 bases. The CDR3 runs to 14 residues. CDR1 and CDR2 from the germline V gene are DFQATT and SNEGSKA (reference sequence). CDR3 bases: TGCAGTGCTATCGGCCGCATAGGTACCTACGAGCAGTACTTC. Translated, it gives CSAIGRIGTYEQYF.

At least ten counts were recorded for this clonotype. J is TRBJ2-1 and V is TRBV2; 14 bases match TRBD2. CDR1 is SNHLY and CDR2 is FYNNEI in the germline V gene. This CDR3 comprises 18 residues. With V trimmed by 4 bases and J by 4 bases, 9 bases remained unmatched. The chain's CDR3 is CASSGGTSGSIRYNEQFF. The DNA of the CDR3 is TGTGCCAGCAGTGGAGGGACTAGCGGGAGTATACGGTACAATGAGCAGTTCTTC.

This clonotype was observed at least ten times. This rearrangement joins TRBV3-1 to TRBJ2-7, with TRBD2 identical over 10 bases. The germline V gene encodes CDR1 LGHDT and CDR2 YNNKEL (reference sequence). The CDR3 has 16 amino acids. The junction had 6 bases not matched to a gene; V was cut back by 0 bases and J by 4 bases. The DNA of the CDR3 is TGTGCCAGCAGCCAAGAGGCGAGCGGGAGGGGTTACGAGCAGTACTTC. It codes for CASSQEASGRGYEQYF.

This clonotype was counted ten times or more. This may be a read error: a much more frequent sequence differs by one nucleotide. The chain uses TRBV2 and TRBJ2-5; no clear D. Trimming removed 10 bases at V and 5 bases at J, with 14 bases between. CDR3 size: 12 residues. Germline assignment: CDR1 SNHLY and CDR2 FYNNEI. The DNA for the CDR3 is TGTGCCAACAGCGCCGGCGTGGAGACCCAGTACTTC. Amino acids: CANSAGVETQYF.

CDR3 sequence: CASSGGQGQETQYF. The CDR3 DNA reads TGTGCCAGCAGTGGGGGACAGGGCCAAGAGACCCAGTACTTC. This rearrangement joins TRBV2 to TRBJ2-5, with 9 bases fitting TRBD1. Germline V gene sequence: CDR1 SNHLY, CDR2 FYNNEI. The CDR3 totals 14 residues. V shed 4 bases and J 1 base; nucleotides not matched to a gene: 1.

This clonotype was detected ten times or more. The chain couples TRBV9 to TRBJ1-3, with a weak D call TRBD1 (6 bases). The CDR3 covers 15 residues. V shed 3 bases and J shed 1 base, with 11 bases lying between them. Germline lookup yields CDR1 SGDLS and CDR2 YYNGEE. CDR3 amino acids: CASSATGQSGNTIYF. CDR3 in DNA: TGTGCCAGCAGCGCGACAGGCCAGTCTGGAAACACCATATATTTT.

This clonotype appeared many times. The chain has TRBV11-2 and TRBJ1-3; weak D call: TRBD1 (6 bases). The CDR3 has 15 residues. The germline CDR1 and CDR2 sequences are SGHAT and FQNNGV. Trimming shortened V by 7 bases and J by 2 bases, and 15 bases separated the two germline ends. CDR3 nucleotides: TGTGCCAGCAAAGGGGGGCTTTTTACTGGAAACACCATATATTTT. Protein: CASKGGLFTGNTIYF.

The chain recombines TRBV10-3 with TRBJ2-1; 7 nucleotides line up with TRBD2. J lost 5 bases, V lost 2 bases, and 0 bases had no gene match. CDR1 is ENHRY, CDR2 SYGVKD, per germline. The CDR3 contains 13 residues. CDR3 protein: CAISEREDNEQFF. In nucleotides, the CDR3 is TGTGCCATCAGTGAGCGGGAGGACAATGAGCAGTTCTTC.

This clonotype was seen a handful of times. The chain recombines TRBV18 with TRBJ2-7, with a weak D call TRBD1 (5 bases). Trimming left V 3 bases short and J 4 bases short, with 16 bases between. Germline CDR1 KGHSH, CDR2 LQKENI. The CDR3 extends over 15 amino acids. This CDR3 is CASSPDTRSSYEQYF. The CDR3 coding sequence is TGTGCCAGCTCACCGGACACCCGGTCCTCTTACGAGCAGTACTTC.

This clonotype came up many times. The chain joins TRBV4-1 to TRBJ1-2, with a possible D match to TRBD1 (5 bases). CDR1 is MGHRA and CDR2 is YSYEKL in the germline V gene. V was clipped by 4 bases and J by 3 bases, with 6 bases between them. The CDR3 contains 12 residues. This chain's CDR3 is CASSPGHYGYTF. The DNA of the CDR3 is TGCGCCAGCAGCCCGGGACACTATGGCTACACCTTC.

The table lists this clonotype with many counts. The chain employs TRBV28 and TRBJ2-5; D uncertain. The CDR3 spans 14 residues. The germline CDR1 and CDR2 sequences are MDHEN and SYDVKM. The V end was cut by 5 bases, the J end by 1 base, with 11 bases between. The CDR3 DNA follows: TGTGCCAGCAGTCCTACAGTGATCCAAGAGACCCAGTACTTC. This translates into CASSPTVIQETQYF.

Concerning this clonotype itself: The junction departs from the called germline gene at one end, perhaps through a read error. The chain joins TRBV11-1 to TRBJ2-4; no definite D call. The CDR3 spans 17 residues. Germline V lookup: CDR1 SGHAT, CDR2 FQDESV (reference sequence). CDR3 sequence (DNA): TGTACCAGCAGCCCCCGGGTCCCCCGGGCGGCCAAAAACATTCAGTACTTC. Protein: CTSSPRVPRAAKNIQYF.